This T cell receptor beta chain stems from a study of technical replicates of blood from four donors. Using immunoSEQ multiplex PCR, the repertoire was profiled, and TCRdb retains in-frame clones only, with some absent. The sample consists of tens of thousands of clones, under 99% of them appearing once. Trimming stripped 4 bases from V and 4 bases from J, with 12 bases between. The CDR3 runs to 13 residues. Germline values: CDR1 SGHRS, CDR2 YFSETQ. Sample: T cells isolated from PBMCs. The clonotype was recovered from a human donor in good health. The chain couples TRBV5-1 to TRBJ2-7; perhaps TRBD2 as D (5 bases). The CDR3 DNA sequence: TGCGCCAGCAGCCTATTCCGGGGATACGAGCAGTACTTC. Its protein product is CASSLFRGYEQYF.